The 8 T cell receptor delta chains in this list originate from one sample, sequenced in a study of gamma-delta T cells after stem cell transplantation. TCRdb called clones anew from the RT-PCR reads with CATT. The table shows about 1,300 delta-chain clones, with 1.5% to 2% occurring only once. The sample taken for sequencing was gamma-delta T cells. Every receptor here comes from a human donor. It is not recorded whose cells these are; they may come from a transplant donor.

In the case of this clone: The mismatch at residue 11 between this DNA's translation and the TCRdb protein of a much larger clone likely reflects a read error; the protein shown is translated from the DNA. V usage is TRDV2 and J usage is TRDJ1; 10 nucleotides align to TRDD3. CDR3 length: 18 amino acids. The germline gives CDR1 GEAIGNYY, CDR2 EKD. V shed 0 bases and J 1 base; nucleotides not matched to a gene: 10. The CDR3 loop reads CACDTVGTGGCATDKLIF. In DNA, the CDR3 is TGTGCCTGTGACACCGTCGGTACTGGGGGATGCGCCACCGATAAACTCATCTTT.

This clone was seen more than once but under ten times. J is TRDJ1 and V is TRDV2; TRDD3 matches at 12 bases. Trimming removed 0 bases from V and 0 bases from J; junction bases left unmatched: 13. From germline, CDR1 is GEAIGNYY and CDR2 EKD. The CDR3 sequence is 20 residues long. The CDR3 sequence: CACDTVSTGGYSLYTDKLIF. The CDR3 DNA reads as TGTGCCTGTGACACCGTGTCGACTGGGGGATACTCCCTGTACACCGATAAACTCATCTTT.

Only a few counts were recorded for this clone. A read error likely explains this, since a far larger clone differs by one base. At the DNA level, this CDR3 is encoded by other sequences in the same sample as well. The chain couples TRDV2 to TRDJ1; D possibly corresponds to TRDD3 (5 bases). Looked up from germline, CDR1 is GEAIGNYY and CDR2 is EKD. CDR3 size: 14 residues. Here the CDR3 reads CACDKLGYTDKLIF. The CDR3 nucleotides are TGTGCCTGCGACAAGTTGGGGTACACCGATAAACTCATCTTT.

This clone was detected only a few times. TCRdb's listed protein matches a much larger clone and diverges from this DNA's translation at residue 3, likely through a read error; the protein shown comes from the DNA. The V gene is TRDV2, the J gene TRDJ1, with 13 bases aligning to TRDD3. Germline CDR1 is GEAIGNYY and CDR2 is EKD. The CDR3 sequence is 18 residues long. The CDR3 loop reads CARDTVSTGGYGPDKLIF. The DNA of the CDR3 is TGTGCCCGTGACACCGTGTCGACTGGGGGATACGGTCCCGATAAACTCATCTTT.

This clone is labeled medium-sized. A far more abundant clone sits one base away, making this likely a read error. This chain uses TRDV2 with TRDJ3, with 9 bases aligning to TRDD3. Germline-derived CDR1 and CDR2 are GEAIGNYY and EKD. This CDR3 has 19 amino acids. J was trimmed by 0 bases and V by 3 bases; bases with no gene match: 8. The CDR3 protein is CACDALGDPSSWDTRQMFF. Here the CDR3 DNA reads TGTGCCTGTGACGCCCTGGGGGATCCTAGCTCCTGGGACACCCGACAGATGTTTTTC.

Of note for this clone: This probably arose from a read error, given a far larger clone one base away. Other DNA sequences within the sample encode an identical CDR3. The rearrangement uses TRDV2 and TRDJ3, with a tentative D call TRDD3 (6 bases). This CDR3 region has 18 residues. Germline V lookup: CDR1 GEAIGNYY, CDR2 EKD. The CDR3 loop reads CACDTVLGISWDTRQMFF. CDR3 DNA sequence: TGTGCCTGTGACACCGTACTGGGAATCTCCTGGGACACCCGGCAGATGTTTTTC.

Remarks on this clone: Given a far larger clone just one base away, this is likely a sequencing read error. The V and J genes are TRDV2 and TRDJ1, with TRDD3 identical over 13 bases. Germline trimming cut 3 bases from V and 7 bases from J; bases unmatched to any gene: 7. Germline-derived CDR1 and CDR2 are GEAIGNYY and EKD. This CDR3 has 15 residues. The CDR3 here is CACDALGDTGGKLIF. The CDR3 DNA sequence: TGTGCCTGTGACGCACTGGGGGATACGGGGGGTAAACTCATCTTT.

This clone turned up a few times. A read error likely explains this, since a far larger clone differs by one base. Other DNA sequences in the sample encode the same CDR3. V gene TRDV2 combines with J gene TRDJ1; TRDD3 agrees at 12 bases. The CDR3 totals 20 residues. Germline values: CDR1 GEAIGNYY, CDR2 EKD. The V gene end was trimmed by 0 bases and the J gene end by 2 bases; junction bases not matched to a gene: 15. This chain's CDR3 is CACDTVRTGGYSLYTDKLIF. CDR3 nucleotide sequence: TGTGCCTGTGACACCGTTCGGACTGGGGGATACTCCCTGTATACCGATAAACTCATCTTT.